The TCR beta chain described here comes from a study of control samples from healthy donors and cancer patients. Profiled with immunoSEQ multiplex PCR; TCRdb holds only in-frame clones, not every one. The sample contains about 22,000 clones, around 83% of which appear only once. This CDR3 comprises 12 residues. Germline CDR1 reads MNHEY; CDR2 reads SMNVEV (reference sequence). V was shortened by 5 bases and J by 10 bases, with 12 bases between the two germline ends. The rearrangement links TRBV27 to TRBJ2-1; TRBD2 might be the D (6 bases). The receptor was isolated from a man aged 55 to 70 with head and neck cancer. Material: PBMCs. The chain's CDR3 is CASSLGGWEQFF. In DNA, the CDR3 is TGTGCCAGCAGTCTTGGGGGGTGGGAGCAGTTCTTC.